Listed below are T cell receptor beta chains from one sample, sequenced in a study of OX40 agonist ivuxolimab in advanced cancers. TCRdb keeps only in-frame clones here, not all; method: immunoSEQ multiplex PCR. This sample has roughly 90,000 clones, with roughly 88% found just once. The sample here was CD4+ or CD8+ T cells sorted from blood, taken in a trial of the OX40 agonist ivuxolimab. All receptors come from an adult with an advanced solid tumor such as melanoma, head and neck, liver or kidney cancer. Both conserved end residues are part of each CDR3. D genes are given only for firm matches. Expanded clones are given a class, and other clones once, few, many or no size at all.

v_gene	j_gene	abundance	d_gene	CDR3aa	CDR3nt
TRBV28	TRBJ1-2	-	TRBD1	CASSSEGARGYTF	TGTGCCAGCAGCTCAGAGGGGGCGAGGGGCTACACCTTC
TRBV5-1	TRBJ2-7	-	TRBD2	CASSIGLAYAYEQYF	TGCGCCAGCAGCATAGGACTAGCGTACGCCTACGAGCAGTACTTC
TRBV29-1	TRBJ2-2	-	-	CSVDFWNTGELFF	TGCAGCGTTGACTTTTGGAACACCGGGGAGCTGTTTTTT
TRBV10-3	TRBJ1-1	-	TRBD1	CAINLQGAGTEAFF	TGTGCCATCAACCTACAGGGGGCTGGCACTGAAGCTTTCTTT
TRBV6-4	TRBJ1-5	-	-	CASSEGPLQPQHF	TGTGCCAGCAGTGAAGGGCCCTTGCAGCCCCAGCATTTT
TRBV10-3	TRBJ2-7	-	TRBD1	CAIRRQGAEDEQYF	TGTGCCATCAGAAGACAGGGGGCCGAGGACGAGCAGTACTTC
TRBV27	TRBJ2-2	-	-	CASSSSGVRAGELFF	-
TRBV29-1	TRBJ1-3	-	TRBD1	CSVEQGVGGNTIYF	TGCAGCGTTGAACAGGGGGTGGGGGGAAACACCATATATTTT
TRBV18	TRBJ1-6	-	-	CASSPSVGRGSTYNSPLHF	TGTGCCAGCTCACCAAGTGTCGGCCGCGGGAGCACCTATAATTCACCCCTCCACTTT
TRBV19	TRBJ1-4	-	-	CASSPRTGKLFF	TGTGCCAGTAGTCCCCGGACGGGAAAACTGTTTTTT
TRBV6-5	TRBJ1-2	-	TRBD1	CASSSQGGDGYTF	TGTGCCAGCAGTTCTCAGGGGGGTGATGGCTACACCTTC
TRBV25-1	TRBJ1-4	-	TRBD1	CASSNLPGQGSGKLFF	TGTGCCAGCAGTAATCTCCCGGGACAGGGTAGTGGAAAACTGTTTTTT
TRBV4-3	TRBJ2-5	-	-	CASSQGRGETQYF	TGCGCCAGCAGCCAAGGCAGGGGAGAGACCCAGTACTTC
TRBV6-5	TRBJ2-3	once	TRBD2	CASRTGLATDTQYF	TGTGCCAGCAGGACGGGACTAGCGACAGATACGCAGTATTTT
TRBV30	TRBJ1-5	few	-	CAWRVGENQPQHF	TGTGCCTGGAGGGTGGGGGAGAATCAGCCCCAGCATTTT
TRBV27	TRBJ2-2	-	TRBD2	CASSFAAGGNTGELFF	TGTGCCAGCAGTTTCGCAGCGGGAGGGAACACCGGGGAGCTGTTTTTT
TRBV6-6	TRBJ1-4	-	-	CASTQRQNEKLFF	TGTGCCAGCACCCAGAGACAGAATGAAAAACTGTTTTTT
TRBV4-3	TRBJ2-5	-	TRBD2	CASSQERSAGGNQETQYF	TGCGCCAGCAGCCAAGAACGTTCGGCGGGGGGGAATCAAGAGACCCAGTACTTC
TRBV21-1	TRBJ2-1	-	-	CASSMYRGIYNEQFF	TGTGCCAGCAGCATGTACAGGGGGATCTACAATGAGCAGTTCTTC
TRBV6-5	TRBJ2-3	-	TRBD2	CASSKSSGSTDTQYF	TGTGCCAGCAGCAAATCTAGCGGTAGCACAGATACGCAGTATTTT
TRBV2	TRBJ1-2	-	TRBD1	CASSVLGTGGYTF	TGTGCCAGCAGTGTACTCGGGACAGGGGGCTACACCTTC
TRBV10-3	TRBJ1-3	-	-	CATRLGGSSGNTIYF	TGTGCCACGCGGCTGGGGGGGTCCTCTGGAAACACCATATATTTT
TRBV7-2	TRBJ2-1	-	-	CASSDDKSSYNEQFF	TGTGCCAGCAGCGACGACAAGAGCTCCTACAATGAGCAGTTCTTC
TRBV5-6	TRBJ1-4	-	-	CASSLLHATNEKLFF	TGTGCCAGCAGCTTGCTCCATGCAACTAATGAAAAACTGTTTTTT
TRBV7-2	TRBJ1-5	once	-	CASSPHSGNQPQHF	TGTGCCAGCAGCCCGCATAGCGGCAATCAGCCCCAGCATTTT
TRBV28	TRBJ1-6	-	TRBD1	CASTDRGKRYNSPLHF	TGTGCCAGCACCGACAGGGGAAAAAGATATAATTCACCCCTCCACTTT
TRBV6-6	TRBJ1-1	-	TRBD1	CASRPQGAEAFF	TGTGCCAGCAGACCCCAGGGGGCGGAAGCTTTCTTT
TRBV28	TRBJ1-2	-	TRBD1	CASREPGQGPYGYTF	TGTGCCAGCAGGGAACCGGGACAGGGACCTTATGGCTACACCTTC
TRBV9	TRBJ1-2	-	-	CASSAGLGYGYTF	TGTGCCAGCAGCGCCGGTCTAGGGTATGGCTACACCTTC
TRBV9	TRBJ2-7	-	TRBD2	CASSVGISGDYEQYF	TGTGCCAGCAGCGTAGGGATTAGCGGGGACTACGAGCAGTACTTC
TRBV6-1	TRBJ1-5	-	-	CASSVGFEAQPQHF	TGTGCCAGCAGTGTGGGTTTTGAGGCTCAGCCCCAGCATTTT
TRBV7-7	TRBJ2-7	-	TRBD1	CASSLGGTGPHEQYF	TGTGCCAGCAGCTTAGGAGGGACAGGGCCTCACGAGCAGTACTTC
TRBV7-2	TRBJ2-5	-	TRBD2	CASSLARGTSGMKTQYF	TGTGCCAGCAGCTTAGCGAGAGGTACTAGCGGGATGAAGACCCAGTACTTC
TRBV19	TRBJ2-4	-	-	CASSIQGGKNIQYF	TGTGCCAGTAGTATCCAGGGGGGGAAAAACATTCAGTACTTC
TRBV11-2	TRBJ1-1	-	-	CASSLDQVNTEAFF	TGTGCCAGCAGCTTAGATCAAGTGAACACTGAAGCTTTCTTT
TRBV28	TRBJ2-7	-	TRBD2	CASSLTSGSYEQYF	TGTGCCAGCAGCTTAACCAGCGGGAGCTACGAGCAGTACTTC
TRBV28	TRBJ1-2	-	TRBD1	CASRSGTGDFYGYTF	TGTGCCAGCAGAAGCGGGACAGGGGATTTCTATGGCTACACCTTC
TRBV4-3	TRBJ1-5	-	-	CASSQDPNQPQHF	TGCGCCAGCAGCCAAGATCCCAATCAGCCCCAGCATTTT
TRBV7-9	TRBJ1-1	-	-	CASSYGLLNTEAFF	TGTGCCAGCAGCTATGGACTGTTGAACACTGAAGCTTTCTTT
TRBV5-1	TRBJ2-5	-	TRBD2	CASSLASGRAVETQYF	TGCGCCAGCAGCTTAGCCAGCGGGAGGGCCGTGGAGACCCAGTACTTC
TRBV19	TRBJ1-5	-	TRBD1	CASSTGTGSNQPQHF	TGTGCCAGTAGTACCGGGACAGGCAGCAATCAGCCCCAGCATTTT
TRBV28	TRBJ1-4	-	TRBD1	CASSLSGTGLEKLFF	TGTGCCAGCAGTTTATCCGGGACAGGGCTTGAAAAACTGTTTTTT
TRBV5-1	TRBJ2-3	few	TRBD1	CASSFYRGSDTQYF	TGCGCCAGCAGCTTCTACAGGGGTTCAGATACGCAGTATTTT
TRBV5-1	TRBJ1-4	-	TRBD1	CASSLGQGAEEKLFF	TGCGCCAGCAGCTTGGGACAGGGGGCGGAAGAAAAACTGTTTTTT
TRBV7-8	TRBJ2-6	-	-	CASSLMRSGANVLTF	TGTGCCAGCAGCTTAATGCGGTCTGGGGCCAACGTCCTGACTTTC
TRBV7-2	TRBJ2-5	-	TRBD2	CASSLLAGSGGETQYF	TGTGCCAGCAGCTTACTAGCGGGGTCGGGCGGGGAGACCCAGTACTTC
TRBV18	TRBJ1-6	-	-	CASSPHHGGDSPLHF	TGTGCCAGCTCACCACACCACGGGGGAGATTCACCCCTCCACTTT
TRBV5-1	TRBJ2-2	once	-	CASSLDTNGGELFF	TGCGCCAGCAGCTTGGACACGAACGGCGGGGAGCTGTTTTTT
TRBV4-1	TRBJ2-3	-	TRBD2	CASSQGLAGNSDTQYF	TGCGCCAGCAGCCAAGGACTAGCGGGAAATTCGGATACGCAGTATTTT
TRBV19	TRBJ2-2	-	-	CASRSGAGDTGELFF	TGTGCCAGTAGGTCAGGGGCCGGGGACACCGGGGAGCTGTTTTTT
TRBV6-6	TRBJ2-7	-	-	CASSTPGRPPYEQYF	TGTGCCAGCAGTACCCCGGGCAGGCCCCCCTACGAGCAGTACTTC
TRBV9	TRBJ1-1	-	-	CASSPRHSGNTEAFF	TGTGCCAGCAGCCCCCGGCACAGTGGGAACACTGAAGCTTTCTTT
TRBV6-1	TRBJ2-5	-	-	CASSRAVGVGETQYF	TGTGCCAGCAGTCGGGCGGTAGGGGTAGGAGAGACCCAGTACTTC
TRBV7-2	TRBJ2-3	-	TRBD1	CASSYRQGRDTQYF	TGTGCCAGCAGCTATCGACAGGGCAGGGATACGCAGTATTTT